The clone carrying this T cell receptor (beta chain) was picked up a small number of times. TCRdb passed the 5' RACE reads through MiXCR, listing each CDR3 protein once. In the table there are about 230,000 distinct CDR3 sequences, 8% to 10% of which are singletons. Germline CDR1 and CDR2: SGHRS and YFSETQ. The V end lost 3 bases, the J end lost 3 bases, and 12 bases lay between the germline ends. The length of the CDR3 is 15 residues. These data come from a study of CD8 T cells in ankylosing spondylitis. The chain couples TRBV5-1 to TRBJ1-4; D unresolved. Sequencing was performed on blood, either unsorted or a sorted T cell fraction (not recorded which). This TCR was recovered from a female donor with ankylosing spondylitis or in good health (not recorded which). CDR3 region: CASSWAAGSNEKLFF. For the CDR3, the DNA is TGCGCCAGCAGCTGGGCGGCGGGATCTAATGAAAAACTGTTTTTT. The variable domain in full, with the rest retrieved from reference TRBV5-1 and TRBJ1-4, is KAGVTQTPRYLIKTRGQQVTLSCSPISGHRSVSWYQQTPGQGLQFLFEYFSETQRNKGNFPGRFSGRQFSNSRSEMNVSTLELGDSALYLCASSWAAGSNEKLFFGSGTQLSVL.